The next 2 T cell receptor beta chains were all read from a single sample in a study of blood T cell repertoires in COVID-19. Method: immunoSEQ multiplex PCR; TCRdb's copy keeps in-frame clones and lacks some. The table includes over 350,000 clones, 70% to 90% detected once. Sequencing was done on a sample of PBMCs or T cells enriched from blood (not recorded which). The receptors derive from a woman aged 18-29 years with acute COVID-19.

This chain connects TRBV28 to TRBJ1-1, with D possibly being TRBD1 (5 bases). V shed 0 bases and J shed 11 bases, with 10 bases lying between them. CDR1 and CDR2 (germline): MDHEN, SYDVKM. This CDR3 region has 12 residues. CDR3 bases: TGTGCCAGCAGTTTATGGGACAATCTGGCTTTCTTT. Amino acids: CASSLWDNLAFF.

Only one count was recorded for this clone. The J gene is TRBJ1-2, the V gene TRBV6-4; D unresolved. The V end was cut by 4 bases, the J end by 0 bases, with 12 bases between. This CDR3 contains 15 residues. The V gene's germline CDR1 is MRHNA and CDR2 SNTAGT. This CDR3 reads CASSVEAGANYGYTF. CDR3 bases: TGTGCCAGCAGTGTTGAGGCCGGAGCTAACTATGGCTACACCTTC.